Listed here is a single TCR beta chain. The antigen remains undetermined. This record comes from a study of T cell repertoires in cytomegalovirus infection. Whole-study context: CMV infection plus the matching HLA type was flagged by public TCR beta signatures.

TCRdb reanalysed the reads using MiXCR and keeps one entry per CDR3 protein. Altogether 550,000 to 850,000 distinct CDR3 sequences are present, around 30% being singletons, with the ten largest covering 18%. Germline CDR1 is LNHDA and CDR2 is SQIVND (reference sequence). V lost 0 bases, J lost 5 bases, and 13 bases lay in between. This CDR3 is built from 15 residues. Source: cultured PBMCs, taken from culture after CMV antigen stimulation. The source is a human donor in good health (CMV status not recorded). Some clones in this sample may be carry-over from other donors' samples. The rearrangement uses TRBV19 and TRBJ1-1; D gene uncertain. CDR3 sequence reads: CASSIDSIRYTEAFF. The CDR3 nucleotides are TGTGCCAGTAGTATAGACAGCATTAGATATACTGAAGCTTTCTTT. The whole variable domain, filled in from reference TRBV19 and TRBJ1-1, reads DGGITQSPKYLFRKEGQNVTLSCEQNLNHDAMYWYRQDPGQGLRLIYYSQIVNDFQKGDIAEGYSVSREKKESFPLTVTSAQKNPTAFYLCASSIDSIRYTEAFFGQGTRLTVV.